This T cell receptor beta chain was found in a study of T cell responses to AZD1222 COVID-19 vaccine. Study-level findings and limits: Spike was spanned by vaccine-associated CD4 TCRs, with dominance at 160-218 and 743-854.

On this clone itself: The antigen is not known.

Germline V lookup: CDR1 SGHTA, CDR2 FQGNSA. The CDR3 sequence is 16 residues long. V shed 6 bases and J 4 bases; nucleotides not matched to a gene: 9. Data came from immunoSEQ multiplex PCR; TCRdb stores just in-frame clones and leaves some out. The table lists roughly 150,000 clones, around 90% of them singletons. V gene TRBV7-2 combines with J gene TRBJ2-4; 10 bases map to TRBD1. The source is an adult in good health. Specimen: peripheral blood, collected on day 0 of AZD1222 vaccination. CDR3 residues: CASSYSGTGAKNIQYF. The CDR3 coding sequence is TGTGCCAGCAGTTACTCCGGGACAGGGGCGAAAAACATTCAGTACTTC.